This T cell receptor (beta chain) was recovered during a study of OX40 agonist ivuxolimab in advanced cancers. Profiling relied on immunoSEQ multiplex PCR, and the TCRdb table lists in-frame clones only, not all of them. Seen here are over 10,000 clones, around 83% observed once, and the top ten hold about 44%. V gave up 1 base and J gave up 7 bases, with 10 bases separating them. Germline V gene lookup returns CDR1 SGHDN and CDR2 FVKESK. The CDR3 spans 13 residues. The gene calls are TRBV14 and TRBJ1-1; D not resolved. The sequencing used CD4+ or CD8+ T cells sorted from blood, collected in a trial of the OX40 agonist ivuxolimab. The sequence derives from an adult with an advanced solid tumor such as melanoma, head and neck, liver or kidney cancer. The CDR3 DNA follows: TGTGCCAGCAGCCAAGGCCAGCTCATTGAAGCTTTCTTT. It translates to CASSQGQLIEAFF.